This T cell receptor (beta chain) was recorded in a study of technical replicates of blood from several donors. Per the germline V gene, CDR1 is SGHAT and CDR2 is FQNNGV. The J segment lost 2 bases and the V segment lost 5 bases, leaving 2 bases of the junction unmatched. The CDR3 extends over 14 amino acids. Measured with immunoSEQ multiplex PCR; TCRdb has only the in-frame clones, and not every one. Of tens of thousands of clones in the sample, roughly 90% were seen once. This TCR was sampled from a human donor in good health. Material: T cells isolated from PBMCs. This sequence joins TRBV11-2 and TRBJ1-3; 8 positions match TRBD1. CDR3 residues: CASSAQGAGNTIYF. Written as DNA, the CDR3 is TGTGCCAGCAGCGCACAGGGGGCTGGAAACACCATATATTTT.